This T cell receptor (beta chain) is drawn from a study of blood T cell repertoires in COVID-19. Repertoires were generated with immunoSEQ multiplex PCR, while TCRdb's copy carries only in-frame clones and drops some. The sample holds 300,000 to 400,000 clones; 75% to 90% are singletons and the top ten take 1%. Researchers sorted participants into cohorts using their self-reported clinical history. The CDR3 is 15 residues long. In germline, CDR1 is MNHEY, CDR2 SMNVEV (reference sequence). Trimming left V 3 bases short and J 0 bases short, with 11 bases between. The chain combines TRBV27 with TRBJ1-1; D ambiguous. The material sequenced was PBMCs or T cells enriched from blood (not recorded which). The receptor was derived from a man between 18 and 29 years old who had recovered from COVID-19. The chain's CDR3 is CASSLNLGVNTEAFF. DNA of the CDR3: TGTGCCAGCAGTTTGAACCTCGGGGTGAACACTGAAGCTTTCTTT.